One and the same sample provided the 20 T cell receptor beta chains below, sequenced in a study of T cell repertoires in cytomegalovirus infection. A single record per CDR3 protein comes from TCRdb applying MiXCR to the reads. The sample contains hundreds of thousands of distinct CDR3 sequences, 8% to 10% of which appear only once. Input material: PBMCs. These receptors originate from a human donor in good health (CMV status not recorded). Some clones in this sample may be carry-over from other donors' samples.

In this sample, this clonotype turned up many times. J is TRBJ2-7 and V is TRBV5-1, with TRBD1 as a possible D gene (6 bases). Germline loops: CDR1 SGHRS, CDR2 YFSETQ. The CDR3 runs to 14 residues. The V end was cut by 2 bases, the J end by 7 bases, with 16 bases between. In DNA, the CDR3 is TGCGCCAGCAGCTTACCGGGACATGGTCGGGAGCAGTACTTC. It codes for CASSLPGHGREQYF.

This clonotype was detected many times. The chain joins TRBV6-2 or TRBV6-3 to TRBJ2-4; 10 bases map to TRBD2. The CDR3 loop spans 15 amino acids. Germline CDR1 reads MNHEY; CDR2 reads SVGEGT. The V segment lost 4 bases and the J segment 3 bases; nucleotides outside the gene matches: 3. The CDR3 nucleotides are TGTGCCAGCAGTTGGACTAGCGGACACAAAAACATTCAGTACTTC. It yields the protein CASSWTSGHKNIQYF.

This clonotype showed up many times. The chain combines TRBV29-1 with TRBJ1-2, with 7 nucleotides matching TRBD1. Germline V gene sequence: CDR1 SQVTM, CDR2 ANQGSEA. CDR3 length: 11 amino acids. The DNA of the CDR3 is TGCGGAACAGGGGCTGACTATGGCTACACCTTC. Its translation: CGTGADYGYTF.

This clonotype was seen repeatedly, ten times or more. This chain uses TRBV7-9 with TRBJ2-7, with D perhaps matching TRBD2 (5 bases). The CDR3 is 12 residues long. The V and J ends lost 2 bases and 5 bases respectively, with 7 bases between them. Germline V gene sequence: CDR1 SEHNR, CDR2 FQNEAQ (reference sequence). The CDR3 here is CASSLRGNEQYV. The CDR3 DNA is TGTGCCAGCAGCTTACGGGGTAACGAGCAGTACGTC.

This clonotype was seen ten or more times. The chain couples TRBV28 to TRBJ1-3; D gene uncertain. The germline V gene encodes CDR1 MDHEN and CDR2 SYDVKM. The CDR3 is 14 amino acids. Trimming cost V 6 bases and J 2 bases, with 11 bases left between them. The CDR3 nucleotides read TGTGCCAGCAGGGTAGACATAGCTGGAAACACCATATATTTT. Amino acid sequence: CASRVDIAGNTIYF. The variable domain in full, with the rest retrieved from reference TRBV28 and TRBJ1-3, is DVKVTQSSRYLVKRTGEKVFLECVQDMDHENMFWYRQDPGLGLRLIYFSYDVKMKEKGDIPEGYSVSREKKERFSLILESASTNQTSMYLCASRVDIAGNTIYFGEGSWLTVV.

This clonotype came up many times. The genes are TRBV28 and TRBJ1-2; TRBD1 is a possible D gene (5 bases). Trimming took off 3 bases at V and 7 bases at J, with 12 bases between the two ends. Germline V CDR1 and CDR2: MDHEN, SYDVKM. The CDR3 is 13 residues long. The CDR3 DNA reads TGTGCCAGCAGTTTGGGGGGTAGGGGTGGCTACACCTTC. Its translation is CASSLGGRGGYTF.

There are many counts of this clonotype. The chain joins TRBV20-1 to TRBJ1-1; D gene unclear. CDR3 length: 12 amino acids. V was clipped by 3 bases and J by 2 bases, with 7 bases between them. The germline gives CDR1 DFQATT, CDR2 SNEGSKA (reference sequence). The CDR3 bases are TGCAGTGCTAGTAAGAAAAACACTGAAGCTTTCTTT. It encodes CSASKKNTEAFF.

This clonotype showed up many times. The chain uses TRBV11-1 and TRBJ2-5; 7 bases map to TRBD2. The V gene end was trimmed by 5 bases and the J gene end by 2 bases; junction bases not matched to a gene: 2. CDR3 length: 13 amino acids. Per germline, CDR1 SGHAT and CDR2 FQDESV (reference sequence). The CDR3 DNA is TGTGCCAGCAGCCCAGCGGGACAAGAGACCCAGTACTTC. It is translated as CASSPAGQETQYF.

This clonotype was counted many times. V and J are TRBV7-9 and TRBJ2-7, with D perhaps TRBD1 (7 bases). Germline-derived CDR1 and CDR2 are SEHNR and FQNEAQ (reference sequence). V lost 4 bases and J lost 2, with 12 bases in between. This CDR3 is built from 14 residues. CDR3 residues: CASSSRDSPYEQYF. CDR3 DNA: TGTGCCAGCAGCTCGCGGGACAGTCCCTACGAGCAGTACTTC.

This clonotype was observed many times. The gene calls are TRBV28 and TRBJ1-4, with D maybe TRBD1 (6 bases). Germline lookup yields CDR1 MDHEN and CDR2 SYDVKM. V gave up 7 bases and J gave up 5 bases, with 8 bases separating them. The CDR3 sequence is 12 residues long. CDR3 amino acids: CASKGENEKLFF. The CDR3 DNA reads TGTGCCAGCAAGGGGGAGAATGAAAAACTGTTTTTT.

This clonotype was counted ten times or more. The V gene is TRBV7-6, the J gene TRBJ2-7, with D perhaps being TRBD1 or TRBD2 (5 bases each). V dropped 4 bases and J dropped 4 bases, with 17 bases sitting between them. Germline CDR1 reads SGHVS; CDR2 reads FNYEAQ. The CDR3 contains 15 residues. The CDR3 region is CASSSLRDGEYEQYF. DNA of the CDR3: TGTGCCAGCAGCTCACTCCGGGACGGCGAGTACGAGCAGTACTTC.

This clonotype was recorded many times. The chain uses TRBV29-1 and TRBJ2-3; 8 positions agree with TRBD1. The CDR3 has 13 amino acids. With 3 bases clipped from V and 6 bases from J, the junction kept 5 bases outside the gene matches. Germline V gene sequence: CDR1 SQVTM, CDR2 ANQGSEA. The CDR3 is CSVDWTGTDTQYF. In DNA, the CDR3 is TGCAGCGTTGATTGGACAGGGACCGATACGCAGTATTTT.

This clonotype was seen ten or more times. This CDR3 reads CASSSTSGGAGETQYF. Here the CDR3 DNA reads TGTGCCAGCAGCTCTACTAGCGGGGGGGCGGGAGAGACCCAGTACTTC. The chain combines TRBV7-2 with TRBJ2-5, with TRBD2 matching over 13 bases. CDR1 SGHTA and CDR2 FQGNSA come from the germline V gene. The CDR3 consists of 16 residues. V shed 4 bases, J shed 4 bases, and the junction held 6 bases outside the gene matches.

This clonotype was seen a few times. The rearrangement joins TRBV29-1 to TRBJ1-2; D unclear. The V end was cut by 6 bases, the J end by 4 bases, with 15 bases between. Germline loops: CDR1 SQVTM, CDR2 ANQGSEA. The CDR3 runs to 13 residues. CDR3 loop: CSVFIGVPYGYTF. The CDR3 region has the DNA TGCAGCGTGTTTATCGGGGTCCCCTATGGCTACACCTTC.

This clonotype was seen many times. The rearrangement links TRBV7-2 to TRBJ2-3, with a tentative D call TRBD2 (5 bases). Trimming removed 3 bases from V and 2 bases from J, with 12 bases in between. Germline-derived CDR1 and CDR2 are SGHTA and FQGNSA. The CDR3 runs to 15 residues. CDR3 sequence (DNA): TGTGCCAGCAGCTTGCCCAGCGGCCTCACAGATACGCAGTATTTT. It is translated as CASSLPSGLTDTQYF.

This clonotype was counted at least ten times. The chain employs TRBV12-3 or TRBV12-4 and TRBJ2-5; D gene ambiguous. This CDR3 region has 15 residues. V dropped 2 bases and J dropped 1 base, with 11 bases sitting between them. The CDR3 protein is CASSLNTFPQETQYF. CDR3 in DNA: TGTGCCAGCAGTTTAAATACTTTTCCCCAAGAGACCCAGTACTTC.

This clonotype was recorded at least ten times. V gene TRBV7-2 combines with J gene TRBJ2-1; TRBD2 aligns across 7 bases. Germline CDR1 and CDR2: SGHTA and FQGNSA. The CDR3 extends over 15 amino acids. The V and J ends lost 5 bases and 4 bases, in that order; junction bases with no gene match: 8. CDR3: CASSAASGNYNEQFF. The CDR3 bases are TGTGCCAGCAGCGCTGCTAGCGGAAATTACAATGAGCAGTTCTTC.

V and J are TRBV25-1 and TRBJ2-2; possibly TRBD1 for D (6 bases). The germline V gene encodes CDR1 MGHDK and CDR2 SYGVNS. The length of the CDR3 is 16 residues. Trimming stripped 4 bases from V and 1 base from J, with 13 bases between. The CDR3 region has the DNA TGTGCCAGCAGTGTAGGGGGAATGGGGAACACCGGGGAGCTGTTTTTT. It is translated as CASSVGGMGNTGELFF.

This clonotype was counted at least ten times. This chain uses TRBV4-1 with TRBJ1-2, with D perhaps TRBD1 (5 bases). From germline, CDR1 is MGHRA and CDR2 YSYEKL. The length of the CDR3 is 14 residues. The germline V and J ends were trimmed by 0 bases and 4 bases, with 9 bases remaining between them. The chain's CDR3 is CASSQDRQFYGYTF. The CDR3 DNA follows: TGCGCCAGCAGCCAAGATAGACAGTTCTATGGCTACACCTTC.

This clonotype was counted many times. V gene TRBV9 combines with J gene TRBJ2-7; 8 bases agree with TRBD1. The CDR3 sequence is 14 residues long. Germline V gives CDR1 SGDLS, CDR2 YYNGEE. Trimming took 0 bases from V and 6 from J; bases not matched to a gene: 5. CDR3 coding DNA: TGTGCCAGCAGCGTAGGGCAGGGGGCTCTCGAGCAGTACTTC. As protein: CASSVGQGALEQYF.